The clone carrying this TCR beta chain was detected ten times or more. These data originate in a study of identical twins. This CDR3 has 17 amino acids. Trimming removed 6 bases from V and 1 base from J; junction bases left unmatched: 8. From the 5' RACE reads, TCRdb called clonotypes with MiXCR, one entry per CDR3 protein. The profile shows around 220,000 distinct CDR3 sequences, 10% of them singletons. This TCR derives from a man aged 50-59 years in good health. This chain connects TRBV12-3 or TRBV12-4 to TRBJ2-4; 11 bases fit TRBD2. The source material was memory T cells sorted from blood. The CDR3 reads CASRGSGRERAKNIQYF. DNA of the CDR3: TGTGCCAGCAGGGGTAGCGGGAGGGAAAGGGCCAAAAACATTCAGTACTTC.